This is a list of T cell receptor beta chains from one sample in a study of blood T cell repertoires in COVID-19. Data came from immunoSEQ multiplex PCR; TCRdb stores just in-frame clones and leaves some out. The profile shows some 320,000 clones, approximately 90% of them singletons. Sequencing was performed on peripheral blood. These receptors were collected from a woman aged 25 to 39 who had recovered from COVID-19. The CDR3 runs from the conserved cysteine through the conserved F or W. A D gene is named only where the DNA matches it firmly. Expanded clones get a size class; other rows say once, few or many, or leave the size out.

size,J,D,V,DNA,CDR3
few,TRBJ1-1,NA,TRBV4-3,TGCGCCAGCAGCCAAAGGGTGCGGGGGAACACTGAAGCTTTCTTT,CASSQRVRGNTEAFF
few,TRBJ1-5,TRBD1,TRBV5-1,TGCGCCAGCAGCTTGGGAACAGGGGTTAATCAGCCCCAGCATTTT,CASSLGTGVNQPQHF
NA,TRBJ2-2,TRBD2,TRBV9,TGTGCCAGCAGCCCCTGGGGGGGAAACACCGGGGAGCTGTTTTTT,CASSPWGGNTGELFF
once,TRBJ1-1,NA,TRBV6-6,TGTGCCAGCAGTTACGGCGGAGTTGCTTTCTTT,CASSYGGVAFF
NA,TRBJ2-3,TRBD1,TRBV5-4,TGTGCCAGCAGAGCCGGGACAGGGGGCCAAGAAGATACGCAGTATTTT,CASRAGTGGQEDTQYF
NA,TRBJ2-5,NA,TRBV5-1,TGCGCCAGCAGCTTGGGGAGAACCCAAGAGACCCAGTACTTC,CASSLGRTQETQYF
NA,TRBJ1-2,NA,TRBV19,TGTGCCAGTAGTAACCGAGGAAGGGGCGACTATGGCTACACCTTC,CASSNRGRGDYGYTF
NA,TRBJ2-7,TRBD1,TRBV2,TGTGCCAGCAGCGACCAGGGGGACCTCTACGAGCAGTACTTC,CASSDQGDLYEQYF
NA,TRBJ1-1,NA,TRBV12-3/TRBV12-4,TGTGCCAGCAGTGCACCGGGACATCGGAGGGCTTTCTTT,CASSAPGHRRAFF
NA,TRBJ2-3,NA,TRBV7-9,TGTGCCAGCAGCTTAGCGTCGCGATTCACGACAGATACGCAGTATTTT,CASSLASRFTTDTQYF
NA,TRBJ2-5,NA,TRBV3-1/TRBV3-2,TGTGCCAGCAGCCGACAGTCTGCCCAAGAGACCCAGTACTTC,CASSRQSAQETQYF
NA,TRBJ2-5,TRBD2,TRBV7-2,TGTGCCAGCAGCTTAGTTCGAGCGGGGGGCGTAGAGACCCAGTACTTC,CASSLVRAGGVETQYF
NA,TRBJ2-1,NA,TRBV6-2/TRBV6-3,TGTGCCAGCAGTGGGGGGTGGGGTGAGCAGTTCTTC,CASSGGWGEQFF
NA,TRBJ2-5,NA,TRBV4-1,TGCGCCAGCAGCCAAGATCAGGGGACCCACATAGGGGAGACCCAGTACTTC,CASSQDQGTHIGETQYF
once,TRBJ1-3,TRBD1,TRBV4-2,TGTGCCAGCAGCCAAGTGGTGGGCCAGGGGGCAAAAGGAAACACCATATATTTT,CASSQVVGQGAKGNTIYF
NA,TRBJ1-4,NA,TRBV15,TGTGCCACCAGATCCGCAACTAATGAAAAACTGTTTTTT,CATRSATNEKLFF
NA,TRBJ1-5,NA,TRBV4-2,TGTGCCAGCAGCCAAGAAGGCGGCAGGGTGTTCAGTCAGCCCCAGCATTTT,CASSQEGGRVFSQPQHF
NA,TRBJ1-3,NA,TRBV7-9,TGTGCCAGCAGCCCCGTCCTCGGAAACACCATATATTTT,CASSPVLGNTIYF
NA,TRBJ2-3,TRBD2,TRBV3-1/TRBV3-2,TGTGCCAGCAGCCCCCCTCTGGCGGGGGGCACAGATACGCAGTATTTT,CASSPPLAGGTDTQYF
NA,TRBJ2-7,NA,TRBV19,TGTGCCAGTAGTATAGGAGTGGGGAGTAGCTACGAGCAGTACTTC,CASSIGVGSSYEQYF
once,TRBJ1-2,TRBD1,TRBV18,TGTGCCAGCTCACCAAAAAGCCCGGGACAGGGGGCGCGTAACTATGGCTACACCTTC,CASSPKSPGQGARNYGYTF
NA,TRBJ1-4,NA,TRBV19,TGTGCCAGTAGATACGGGGCAACTAATGAAAAACTGTTTTTT,CASRYGATNEKLFF
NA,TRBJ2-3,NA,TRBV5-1,TGCGCCAGCAGCCACTCTAGCGTGGGCACAGATACGCAGTATTTT,CASSHSSVGTDTQYF
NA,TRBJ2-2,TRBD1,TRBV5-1,TGCGCCAGCAGCCCGGGACAGGGTTGGGCTTTTGAGCTGTTTTTT,CASSPGQGWAFELFF
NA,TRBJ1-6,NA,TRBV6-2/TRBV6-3,TGTGCCAGCAGTTTCCGGAGCTCCTATAATTCACCCCTCCACTTT,CASSFRSSYNSPLHF
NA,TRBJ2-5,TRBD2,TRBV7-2,TGTGCCAGCAGCTTATCTAGCGGGGGGCCAGAGACCCAGTACTTC,CASSLSSGGPETQYF
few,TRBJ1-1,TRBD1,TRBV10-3,TGTGCCATCAGCGCGGACAGGGGAAAAGCGGAAGCTTTCTTT,CAISADRGKAEAFF
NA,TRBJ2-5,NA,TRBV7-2,TGTGCCAGCAGCTTAACTATGACTAGTTGGCAAGAGACCCAGTACTTC,CASSLTMTSWQETQYF
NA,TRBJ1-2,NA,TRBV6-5,TGTGCCAGCAGTTATGCAGGGGATGGCTACACCTTC,CASSYAGDGYTF
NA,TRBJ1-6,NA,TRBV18,TGTGCCAGCTCCGAGGCCTATAATTCACCCCTCCACTTT,CASSEAYNSPLHF
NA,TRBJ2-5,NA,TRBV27,TGTACTACCAGAGGGCACCAACAAGAGACCCAGTACTTC,CTTRGHQQETQYF
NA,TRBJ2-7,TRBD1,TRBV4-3,TGCGCCAGCAGCCAAGGGAGGACAGGGGGCTACGAGCAGTACTTC,CASSQGRTGGYEQYF